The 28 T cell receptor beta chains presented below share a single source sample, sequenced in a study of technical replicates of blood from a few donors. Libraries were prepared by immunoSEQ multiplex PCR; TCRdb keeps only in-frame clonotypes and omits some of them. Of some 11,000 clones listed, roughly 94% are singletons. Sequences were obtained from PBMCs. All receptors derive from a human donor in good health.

The CDR3 nucleotides read TGCGCCAGCAGCTTACGTCCGGTGGACAGGGGAATGCATCAGCCCCAGCATTTT. This gives the protein CASSLRPVDRGMHQPQHF. The chain is built from TRBV5-1 and TRBJ1-5, with TRBD1 matching over 9 bases. Looked up from germline, CDR1 is SGHRS and CDR2 is YFSETQ. V dropped 2 bases and J dropped 5; count of bases not matched to a gene: 14. The CDR3 spans 18 residues.

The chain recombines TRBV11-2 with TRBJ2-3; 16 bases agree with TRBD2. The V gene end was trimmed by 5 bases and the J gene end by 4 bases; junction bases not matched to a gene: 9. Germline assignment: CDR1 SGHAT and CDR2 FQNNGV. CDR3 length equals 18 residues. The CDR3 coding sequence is TGTGCCAGCAGCCCAGGGACTAGCGGGAGGGCCAGAGCAGATACGCAGTATTTT. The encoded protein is CASSPGTSGRARADTQYF. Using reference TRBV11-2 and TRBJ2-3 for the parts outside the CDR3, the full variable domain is EAGVAQSPRYKIIEKRQSVAFWCNPISGHATLYWYQQILGQGPKLLIQFQNNGVVDDSQLPKDRFSAERLKGVDSTLKIQPAKLEDSAVYLCASSPGTSGRARADTQYFGPGTRLTVL.

CDR3 DNA: TGTGCCACCAGCCCCGGGACTAACTATGGCTACACCTTC. Protein sequence: CATSPGTNYGYTF. This chain joins TRBV15 and TRBJ1-2; D not resolved. Germline V gives CDR1 LNHNV, CDR2 YYDKDF (reference sequence). V shed 5 bases and J shed 0 bases, with 7 bases lying between them. The CDR3 is made up of 13 amino acids.

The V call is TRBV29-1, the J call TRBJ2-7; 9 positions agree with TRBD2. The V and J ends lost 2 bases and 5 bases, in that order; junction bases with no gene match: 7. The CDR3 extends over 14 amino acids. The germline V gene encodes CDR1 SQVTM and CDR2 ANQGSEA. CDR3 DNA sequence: TGCAGCGTTGAAAGTCCTAGCGGGAACCACGAGCAGTACTTC. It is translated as CSVESPSGNHEQYF.

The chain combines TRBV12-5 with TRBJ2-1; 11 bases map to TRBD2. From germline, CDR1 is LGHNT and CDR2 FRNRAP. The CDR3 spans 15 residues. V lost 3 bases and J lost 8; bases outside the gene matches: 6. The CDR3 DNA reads TGTGCTAGTGGTTTCGGCCTAGCGGGAGGAGATGAGCAGTTCTTC. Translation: CASGFGLAGGDEQFF.

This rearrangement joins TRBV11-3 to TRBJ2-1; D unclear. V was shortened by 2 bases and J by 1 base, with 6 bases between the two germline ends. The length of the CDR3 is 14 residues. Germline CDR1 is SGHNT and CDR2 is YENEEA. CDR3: CASSLQVSYNEQFF. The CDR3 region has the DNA TGTGCCAGCAGCTTACAGGTTTCCTACAATGAGCAGTTCTTC.

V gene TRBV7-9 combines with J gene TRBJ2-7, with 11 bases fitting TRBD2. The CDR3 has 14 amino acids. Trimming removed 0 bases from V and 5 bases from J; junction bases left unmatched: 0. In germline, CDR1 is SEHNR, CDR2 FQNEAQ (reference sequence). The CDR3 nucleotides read TGTGCCAGCAGCTTAGCTAGCGGGAGGGACGAGCAGTACTTC. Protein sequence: CASSLASGRDEQYF.

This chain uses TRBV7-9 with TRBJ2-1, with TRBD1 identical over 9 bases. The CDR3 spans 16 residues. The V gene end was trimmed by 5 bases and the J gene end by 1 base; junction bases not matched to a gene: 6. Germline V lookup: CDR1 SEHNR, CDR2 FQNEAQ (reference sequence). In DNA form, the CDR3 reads TGTGCCAGCAGCCCCCTGGACAGGGGATCCTACAATGAGCAGTTCTTC. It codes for CASSPLDRGSYNEQFF.

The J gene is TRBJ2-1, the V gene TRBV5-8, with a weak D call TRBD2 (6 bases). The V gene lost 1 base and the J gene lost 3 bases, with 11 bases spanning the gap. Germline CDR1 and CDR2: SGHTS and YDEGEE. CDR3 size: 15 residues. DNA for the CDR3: TGTGCCAGCAGCTTGAAGGGCGGGGTCTACAATGAGCAGTTCTTC. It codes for CASSLKGGVYNEQFF.

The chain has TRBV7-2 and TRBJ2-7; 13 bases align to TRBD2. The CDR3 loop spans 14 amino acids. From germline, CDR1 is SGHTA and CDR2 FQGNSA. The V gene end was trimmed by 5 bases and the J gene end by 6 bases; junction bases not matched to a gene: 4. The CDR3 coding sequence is TGTGCCAGCAGCCCCAGGACTAGCGGGAGCGAGCAGTACTTC. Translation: CASSPRTSGSEQYF.

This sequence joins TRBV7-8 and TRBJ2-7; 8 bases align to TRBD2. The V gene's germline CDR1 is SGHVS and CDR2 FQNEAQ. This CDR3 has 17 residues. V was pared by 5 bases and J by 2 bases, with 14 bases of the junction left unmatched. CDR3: CASSPEQRERPPYEQYF. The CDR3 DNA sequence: TGTGCCAGCAGCCCCGAACAGCGGGAGCGTCCTCCCTACGAGCAGTACTTC.

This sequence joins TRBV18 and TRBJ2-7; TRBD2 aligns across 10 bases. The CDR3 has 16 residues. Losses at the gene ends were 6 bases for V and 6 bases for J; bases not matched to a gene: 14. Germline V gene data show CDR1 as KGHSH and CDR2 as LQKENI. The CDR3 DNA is TGTGCCAGCTCTCTCGGCGGGCTAGCGGGAGTTATCGAGCAGTACTTC. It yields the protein CASSLGGLAGVIEQYF. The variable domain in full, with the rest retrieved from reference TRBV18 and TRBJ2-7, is NAGVMQNPRHLVRRRGQEARLRCSPMKGHSHVYWYRQLPEEGLKFMVYLQKENIIDESGMPKERFSAEFPKEGPSILRIQQVVRGDSAAYFCASSLGGLAGVIEQYFGPGTRLTVT.

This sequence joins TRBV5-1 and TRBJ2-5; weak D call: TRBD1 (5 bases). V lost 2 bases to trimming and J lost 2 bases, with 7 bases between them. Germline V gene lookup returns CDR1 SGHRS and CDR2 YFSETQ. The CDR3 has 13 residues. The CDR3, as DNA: TGCGCCAGCAGCTTCGACAGTCAAGAGACCCAGTACTTC. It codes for CASSFDSQETQYF.

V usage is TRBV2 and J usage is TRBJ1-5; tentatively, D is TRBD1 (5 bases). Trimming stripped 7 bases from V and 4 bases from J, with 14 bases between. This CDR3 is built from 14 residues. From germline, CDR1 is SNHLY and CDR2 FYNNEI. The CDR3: CASTFAGGNQPQHF. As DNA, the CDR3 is TGTGCCAGCACCTTCGCGGGGGGGAATCAGCCCCAGCATTTT.

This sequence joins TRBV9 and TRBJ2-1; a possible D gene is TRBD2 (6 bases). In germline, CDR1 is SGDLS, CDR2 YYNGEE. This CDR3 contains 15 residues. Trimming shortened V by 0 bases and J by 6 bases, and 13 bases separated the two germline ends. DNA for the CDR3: TGTGCCAGCAGCGTAGTCGGGAGAGTAGCCAATGAGCAGTTCTTC. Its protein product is CASSVVGRVANEQFF.

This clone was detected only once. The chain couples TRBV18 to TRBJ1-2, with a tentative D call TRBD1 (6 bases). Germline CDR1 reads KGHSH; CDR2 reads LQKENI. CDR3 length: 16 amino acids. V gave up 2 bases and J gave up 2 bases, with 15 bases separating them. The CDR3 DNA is TGTGCCAGCTCACCAAGGGCCCCGCAGGGGAACTATGGCTACACCTTC. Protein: CASSPRAPQGNYGYTF.

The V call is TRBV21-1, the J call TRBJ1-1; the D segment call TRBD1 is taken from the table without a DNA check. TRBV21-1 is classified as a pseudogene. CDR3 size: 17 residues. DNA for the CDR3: TGTGCCAGCAGCAAAGCGGATAGGACAGGGGGCGAGATTGAAGCTTTCTTT. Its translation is CASSKADRTGGEIEAFF.

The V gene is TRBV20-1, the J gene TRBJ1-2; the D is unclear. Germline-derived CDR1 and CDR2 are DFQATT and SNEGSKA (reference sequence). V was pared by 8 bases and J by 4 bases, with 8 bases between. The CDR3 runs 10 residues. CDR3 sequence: CSPYLYGYTF. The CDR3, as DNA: TGCAGTCCCTACCTCTATGGCTACACCTTC.

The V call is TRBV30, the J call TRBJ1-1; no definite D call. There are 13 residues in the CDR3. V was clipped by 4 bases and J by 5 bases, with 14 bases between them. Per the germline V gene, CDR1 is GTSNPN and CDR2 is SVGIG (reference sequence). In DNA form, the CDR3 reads TGTGCCTGGATGCGAACTGGGAGGACTGAAGCTTTCTTT. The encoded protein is CAWMRTGRTEAFF.

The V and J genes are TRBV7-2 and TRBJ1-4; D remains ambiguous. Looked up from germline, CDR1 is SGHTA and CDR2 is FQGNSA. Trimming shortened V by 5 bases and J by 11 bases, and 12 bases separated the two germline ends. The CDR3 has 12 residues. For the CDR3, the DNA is TGTGCCAGCAGCACCCTTACCGGGAAACTGTTTTTT. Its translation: CASSTLTGKLFF.

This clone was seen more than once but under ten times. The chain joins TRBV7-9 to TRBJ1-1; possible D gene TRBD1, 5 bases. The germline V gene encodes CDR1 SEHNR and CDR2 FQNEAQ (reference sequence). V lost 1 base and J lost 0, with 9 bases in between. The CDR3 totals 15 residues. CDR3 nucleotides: TGTGCCAGCAGCTTAGAGGCCAGGGTGAACACTGAAGCTTTCTTT. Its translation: CASSLEARVNTEAFF.

CDR3 loop: CASSINLEGEQFF. The DNA for the CDR3 is TGTGCCAGTAGTATAAATCTAGAGGGTGAGCAGTTCTTC. The chain links TRBV19 to TRBJ2-1, with TRBD2 as a possible D gene (5 bases). CDR1 and CDR2 from the germline V gene are LNHDA and SQIVND (reference sequence). With 2 bases removed from V and 9 bases from J, the gap between germline ends came to 11 bases. CDR3 size: 13 residues.

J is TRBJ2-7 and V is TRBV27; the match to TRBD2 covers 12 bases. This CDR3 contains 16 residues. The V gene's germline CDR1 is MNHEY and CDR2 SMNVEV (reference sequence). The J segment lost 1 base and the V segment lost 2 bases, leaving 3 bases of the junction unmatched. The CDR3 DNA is TGTGCCAGCAGTTTAGGAGGGACTAGCGGGTCCTACGAGCAGTACTTC. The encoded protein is CASSLGGTSGSYEQYF.

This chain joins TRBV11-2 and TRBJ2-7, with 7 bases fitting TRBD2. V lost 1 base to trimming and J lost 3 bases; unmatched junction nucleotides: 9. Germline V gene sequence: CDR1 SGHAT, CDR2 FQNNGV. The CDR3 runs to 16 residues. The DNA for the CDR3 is TGTGCCAGCAGCTTAGTTGCCTCAGGGAGGGTCTACGAGCAGTACTTC. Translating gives CASSLVASGRVYEQYF.

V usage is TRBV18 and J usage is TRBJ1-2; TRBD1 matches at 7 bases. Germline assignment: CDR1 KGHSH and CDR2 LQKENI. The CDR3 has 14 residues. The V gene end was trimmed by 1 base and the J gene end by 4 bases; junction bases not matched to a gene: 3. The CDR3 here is CASSPLGTAYGYTF. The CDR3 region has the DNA TGTGCCAGCTCACCACTTGGGACAGCCTATGGCTACACCTTC.

CDR3 DNA: TGTGCCAGCAGTGAGGGACTAGCGGCTTACAATGAGCAGTTCTTC. This codes for CASSEGLAAYNEQFF. This chain joins TRBV2 and TRBJ2-1, with 11 bases aligning to TRBD2. The CDR3 consists of 15 residues. Germline trimming cut 3 bases from V and 4 bases from J; bases unmatched to any gene: 2. Germline V CDR1 and CDR2: SNHLY, FYNNEI.

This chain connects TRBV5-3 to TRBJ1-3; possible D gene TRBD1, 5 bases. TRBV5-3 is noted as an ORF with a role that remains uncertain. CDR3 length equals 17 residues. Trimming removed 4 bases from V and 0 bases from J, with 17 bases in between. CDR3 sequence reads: CARSHPPGGTSGNTIYF. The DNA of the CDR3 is TGTGCCAGAAGCCATCCCCCCGGCGGGACCTCTGGAAACACCATATATTTT.

The DNA of the CDR3 is TGTGCCAGTAGTCAGAAGTGGACAGGGGGCGCCGAGCAGTACTTC. Protein product: CASSQKWTGGAEQYF. The V call is TRBV19, the J call TRBJ2-7; 11 nucleotides align to TRBD1. The CDR3 extends over 15 amino acids. Per germline, CDR1 LNHDA and CDR2 SQIVND (reference sequence). V lost 5 bases to trimming and J lost 6 bases; unmatched junction nucleotides: 9.